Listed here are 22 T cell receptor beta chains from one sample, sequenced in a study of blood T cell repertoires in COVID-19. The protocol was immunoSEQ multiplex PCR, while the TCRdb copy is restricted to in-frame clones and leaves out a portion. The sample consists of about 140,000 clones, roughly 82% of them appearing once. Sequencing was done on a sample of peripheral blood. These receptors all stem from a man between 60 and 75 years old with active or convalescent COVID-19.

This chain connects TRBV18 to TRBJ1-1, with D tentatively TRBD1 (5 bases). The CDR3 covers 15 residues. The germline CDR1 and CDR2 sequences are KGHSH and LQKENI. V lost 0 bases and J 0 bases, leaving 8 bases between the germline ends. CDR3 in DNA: TGTGCCAGCTCACCACCGGCAGGGTTGAACACTGAAGCTTTCTTT. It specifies CASSPPAGLNTEAFF.

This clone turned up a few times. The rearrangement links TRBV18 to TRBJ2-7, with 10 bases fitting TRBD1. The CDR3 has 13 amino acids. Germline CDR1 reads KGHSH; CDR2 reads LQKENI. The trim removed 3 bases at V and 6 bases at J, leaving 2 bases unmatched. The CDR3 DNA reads TGTGCCAGCTCACCGACAGGGGGCCGCGAGCAGTACGTC. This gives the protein CASSPTGGREQYV.

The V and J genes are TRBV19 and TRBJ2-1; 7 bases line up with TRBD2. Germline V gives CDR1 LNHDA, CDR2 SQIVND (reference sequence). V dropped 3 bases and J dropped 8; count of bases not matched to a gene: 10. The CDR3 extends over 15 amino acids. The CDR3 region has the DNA TGTGCCAGTAGTATTTTCTTCGGGAGGAACGATGAGCAGTTCTTC. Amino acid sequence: CASSIFFGRNDEQFF.

CDR3 nucleotide sequence: TGCGCCAGCAGCTTGGGGGCCACAGAGACCCAGTACTTC. It specifies CASSLGATETQYF. The rearrangement uses TRBV5-1 and TRBJ2-5, with D unclear. The germline V gene has CDR1 SGHRS and CDR2 YFSETQ. Trimming removed 0 bases from V and 4 bases from J, with 7 bases in between. This CDR3 comprises 13 residues. The complete variable domain, with remaining parts taken from reference TRBV5-1 and TRBJ2-5, reads KAGVTQTPRYLIKTRGQQVTLSCSPISGHRSVSWYQQTPGQGLQFLFEYFSETQRNKGNFPGRFSGRQFSNSRSEMNVSTLELGDSALYLCASSLGATETQYFGPGTRLLVL.

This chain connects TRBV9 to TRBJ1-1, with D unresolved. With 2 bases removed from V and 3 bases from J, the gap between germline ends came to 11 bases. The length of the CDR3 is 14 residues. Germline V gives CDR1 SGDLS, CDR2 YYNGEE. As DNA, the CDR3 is TGTGCCAGCAGCGTGGGCAGCAGATACACTGAAGCTTTCTTT. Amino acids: CASSVGSRYTEAFF.

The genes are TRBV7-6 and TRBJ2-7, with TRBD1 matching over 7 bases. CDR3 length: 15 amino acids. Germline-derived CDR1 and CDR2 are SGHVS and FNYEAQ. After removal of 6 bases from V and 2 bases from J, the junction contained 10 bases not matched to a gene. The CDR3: CASSLGTDLAYEQYF. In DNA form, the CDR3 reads TGTGCCAGCAGTCTCGGGACAGACTTAGCCTACGAGCAGTACTTC.

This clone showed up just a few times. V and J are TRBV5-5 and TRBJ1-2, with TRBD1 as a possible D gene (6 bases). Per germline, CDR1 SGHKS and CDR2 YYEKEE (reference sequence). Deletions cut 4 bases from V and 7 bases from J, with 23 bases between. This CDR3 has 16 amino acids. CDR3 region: CASSLSPGRGASGYTF. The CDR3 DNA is TGTGCCAGCAGCCTATCCCCGGGCAGGGGTGCATCTGGCTACACCTTC.

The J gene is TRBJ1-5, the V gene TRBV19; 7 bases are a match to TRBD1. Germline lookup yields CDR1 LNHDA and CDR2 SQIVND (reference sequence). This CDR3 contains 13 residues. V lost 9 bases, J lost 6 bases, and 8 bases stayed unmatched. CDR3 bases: TGTGCCAGCCATGACAGGGTCGGTCAGCCCCAGCATTTT. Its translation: CASHDRVGQPQHF.

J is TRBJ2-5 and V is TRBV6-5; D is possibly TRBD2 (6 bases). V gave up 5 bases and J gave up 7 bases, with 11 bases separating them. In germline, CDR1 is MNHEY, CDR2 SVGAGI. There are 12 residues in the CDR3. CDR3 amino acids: CASSPPGGTQYF. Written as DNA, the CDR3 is TGTGCCAGCAGTCCCCCCGGGGGGACCCAGTACTTC.

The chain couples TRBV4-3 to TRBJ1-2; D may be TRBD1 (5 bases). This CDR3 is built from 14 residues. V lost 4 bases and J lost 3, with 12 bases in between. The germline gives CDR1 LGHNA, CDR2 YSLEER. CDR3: CASSPGTRDYGYTF. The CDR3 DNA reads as TGCGCCAGCAGCCCCGGGACTCGGGACTATGGCTACACCTTC.

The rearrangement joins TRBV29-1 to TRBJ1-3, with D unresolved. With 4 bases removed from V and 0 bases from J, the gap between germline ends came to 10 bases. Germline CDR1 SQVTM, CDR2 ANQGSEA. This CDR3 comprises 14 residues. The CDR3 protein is CSVVDFSSGNTIYF. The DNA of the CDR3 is TGCAGCGTTGTTGACTTCAGCTCTGGAAACACCATATATTTT.

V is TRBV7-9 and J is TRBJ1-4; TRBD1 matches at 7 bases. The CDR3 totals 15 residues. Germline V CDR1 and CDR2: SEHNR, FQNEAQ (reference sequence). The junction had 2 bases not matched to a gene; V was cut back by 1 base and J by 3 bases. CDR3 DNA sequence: TGTGCCAGCAGCTTAGGGACAGGCCCTAATGAAAAACTGTTTTTT. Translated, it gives CASSLGTGPNEKLFF.

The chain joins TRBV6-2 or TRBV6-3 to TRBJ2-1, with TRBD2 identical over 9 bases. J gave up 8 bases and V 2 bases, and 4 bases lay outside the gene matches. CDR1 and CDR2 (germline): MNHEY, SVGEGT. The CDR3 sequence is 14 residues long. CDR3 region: CASSYLAGLDEQFF. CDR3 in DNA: TGTGCCAGCAGTTACCTAGCGGGGCTAGATGAGCAGTTCTTC.

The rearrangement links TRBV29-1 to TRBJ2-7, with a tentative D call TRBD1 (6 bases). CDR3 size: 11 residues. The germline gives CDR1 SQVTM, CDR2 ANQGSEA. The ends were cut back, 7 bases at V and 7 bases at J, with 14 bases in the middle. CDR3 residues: CSARTGNEQYV. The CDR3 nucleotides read TGCAGCGCTCGCACAGGGAATGAGCAGTACGTC.

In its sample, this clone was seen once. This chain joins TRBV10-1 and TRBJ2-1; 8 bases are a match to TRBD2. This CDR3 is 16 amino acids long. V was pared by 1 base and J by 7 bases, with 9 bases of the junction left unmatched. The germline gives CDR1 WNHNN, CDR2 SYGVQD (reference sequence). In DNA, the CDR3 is TGCGCCAGCAGTGAGTTGGGCAGCGGGAGAAGAAATGAGCAGTTCTTC. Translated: CASSELGSGRRNEQFF.

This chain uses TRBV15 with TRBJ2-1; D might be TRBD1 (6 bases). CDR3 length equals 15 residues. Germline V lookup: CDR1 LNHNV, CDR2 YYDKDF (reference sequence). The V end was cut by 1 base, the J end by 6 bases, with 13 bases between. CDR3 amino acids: CATSRVVGALNEQFF. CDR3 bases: TGTGCCACCAGCAGAGTAGTGGGGGCCCTCAATGAGCAGTTCTTC.

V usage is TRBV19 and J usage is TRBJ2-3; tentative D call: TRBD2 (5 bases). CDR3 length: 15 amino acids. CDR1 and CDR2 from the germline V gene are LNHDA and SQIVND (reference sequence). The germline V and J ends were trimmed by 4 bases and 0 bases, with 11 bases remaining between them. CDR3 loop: CASSNGEMSTDTQYF. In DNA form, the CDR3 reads TGTGCCAGTAGTAACGGGGAGATGAGCACAGATACGCAGTATTTT.

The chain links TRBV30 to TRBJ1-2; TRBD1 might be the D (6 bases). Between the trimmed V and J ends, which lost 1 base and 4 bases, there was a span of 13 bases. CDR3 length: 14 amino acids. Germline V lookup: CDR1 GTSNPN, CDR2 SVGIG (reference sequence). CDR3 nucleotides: TGTGCCTGGAGTGCCAGGGGCGTCAGCTATGGCTACACCTTC. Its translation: CAWSARGVSYGYTF.

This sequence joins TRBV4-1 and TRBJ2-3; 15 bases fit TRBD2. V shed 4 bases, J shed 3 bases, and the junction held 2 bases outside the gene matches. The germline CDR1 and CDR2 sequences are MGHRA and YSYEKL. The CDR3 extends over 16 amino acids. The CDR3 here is CASSLGTSGRTDTQYF. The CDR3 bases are TGCGCCAGCAGCCTTGGGACTAGCGGGAGGACAGATACGCAGTATTTT.

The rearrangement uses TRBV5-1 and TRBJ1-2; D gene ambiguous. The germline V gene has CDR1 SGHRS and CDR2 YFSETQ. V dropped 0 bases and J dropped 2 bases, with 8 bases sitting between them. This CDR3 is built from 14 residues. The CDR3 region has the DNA TGCGCCAGCAGCTTGGGGGTGACAAACTATGGCTACACCTTC. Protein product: CASSLGVTNYGYTF.

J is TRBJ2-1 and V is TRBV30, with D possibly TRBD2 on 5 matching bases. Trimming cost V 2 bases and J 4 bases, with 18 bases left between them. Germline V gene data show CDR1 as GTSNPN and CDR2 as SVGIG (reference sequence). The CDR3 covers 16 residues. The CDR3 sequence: CAWSHPSGSSYNEQFF. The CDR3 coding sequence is TGTGCCTGGAGTCACCCGAGCGGAAGTAGTTACAATGAGCAGTTCTTC.

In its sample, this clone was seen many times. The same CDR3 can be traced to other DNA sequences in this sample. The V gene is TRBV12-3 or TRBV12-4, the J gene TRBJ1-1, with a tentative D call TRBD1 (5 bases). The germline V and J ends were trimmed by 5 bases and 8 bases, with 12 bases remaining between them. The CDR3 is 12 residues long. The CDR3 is CASSPSHREAFF. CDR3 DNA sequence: TGTGCCAGCAGTCCAAGCCACAGGGAAGCTTTCTTT.